This entry lists 30 T cell receptor beta chains sequenced from one sample in a study of human T cells and chemical hapten exposure. Described time point: healthy volunteer bleed at 6 weeks. Total RNA was isolated from whole blood that had not been fractionated. From the RACE reads, TCRdb called clonotypes with MiXCR, one entry per CDR3 protein. The sample holds 70,000 to 95,000 distinct CDR3 sequences, around 9.3% seen once. The sequenced material came from whole blood. Source of these receptors: a female donor in good health. Some clones in this sample may be carry-over from other donors' samples.

The chain joins TRBV15 to TRBJ1-2; D is ambiguous. Germline CDR1 reads LNHNV; CDR2 reads YYDKDF (reference sequence). The V gene lost 8 bases and the J gene lost 5 bases, with 15 bases spanning the gap. The CDR3 is made up of 13 amino acids. Written as DNA, the CDR3 is TGTGCCACCCAAGAATCTGCGAGATATGGCTACACCTTC. This gives the protein CATQESARYGYTF.

The V and J genes are TRBV21-1 and TRBJ2-7. TRBV21-1 is a known pseudogene. This CDR3 comprises 11 residues. The CDR3 region has the DNA TGTGCCAGCAGCAAAGGGCACGAGCAGTACTTC. Residues: CASSKGHEQYF.

V usage is TRBV11-3 and J usage is TRBJ2-3; 11 bases fit TRBD2. V lost 5 bases to trimming and J lost 6 bases; unmatched junction nucleotides: 4. Germline V gene lookup returns CDR1 SGHNT and CDR2 YENEEA. The CDR3 runs to 14 residues. The CDR3 DNA reads as TGTGCCAGCAGCCTACTAGCGGGGGATGATACGCAGTATTTT. It codes for CASSLLAGDDTQYF. Variable domain in full (rest from reference TRBV11-3 and TRBJ2-3): EAGVVQSPRYKIIEKKQPVAFWCNPISGHNTLYWYLQNLGQGPELLIRYENEEAVDDSQLPKDRFSAERLKGVDSTLKIQPAELGDSAVYLCASSLLAGDDTQYFGPGTRLTVL.

This clonotype showed up just a few times. The V gene is TRBV20-1, the J gene TRBJ2-5; 7 nucleotides agree with TRBD2. Germline CDR1 is DFQATT and CDR2 is SNEGSKA (reference sequence). V gave up 4 bases and J gave up 5 bases; unmatched junction bases: 7. CDR3 size: 13 residues. For the CDR3, the DNA is TGCAGTGCTACCCGGGAAGCGGGGGAGACCCAGTACTTC. Protein sequence: CSATREAGETQYF.

The V and J genes are TRBV27 and TRBJ1-3; D unclear. Germline V gene lookup returns CDR1 MNHEY and CDR2 SMNVEV (reference sequence). Trimming removed 2 bases at V and 0 bases at J, with 2 bases between. The CDR3 totals 13 residues. The CDR3 nucleotides read TGTGCCAGCAGTTTACGCTCTGGAAACACCATATATTTT. This codes for CASSLRSGNTIYF.

Comments on this clonotype: This could be a read error, since a much larger clone is one nucleotide away. V is TRBV10-3 and J is TRBJ2-1, with 7 bases matching TRBD2. This CDR3 contains 15 residues. Germline values: CDR1 ENHRY, CDR2 SYGVKD. The chain's CDR3 is CAISESGEGYNKQFF. The CDR3 coding sequence is TGTGCCATCAGTGAGTCCGGGGAGGGCTACAATAAGCAGTTCTTC.

This clonotype was observed at least ten times. The CDR3 region is CASSPGTDYGYTF. The CDR3 DNA reads as TGTGCCAGCTCACCCGGTACAGACTATGGCTACACCTTC. J is TRBJ1-2 and V is TRBV18; D gene ambiguous. The CDR3 sequence is 13 residues long. Germline loops: CDR1 KGHSH, CDR2 LQKENI. V was clipped by 3 bases and J by 3 bases, with 8 bases between them.

This clonotype was recorded many times. The chain employs TRBV6-5 and TRBJ1-2; 7 positions agree with TRBD1. The CDR3 extends over 18 amino acids. Germline V CDR1 and CDR2: MNHEY, SVGAGI. Trimming removed 5 bases from V and 3 bases from J; junction bases left unmatched: 18. The CDR3 sequence: CASSKLLPGQITDYGYTF. The CDR3 region has the DNA TGTGCCAGCAGTAAACTTCTACCGGGACAGATAACCGACTATGGCTACACCTTC.

V usage is TRBV6-5 and J usage is TRBJ1-6; D unclear. This CDR3 comprises 14 residues. The V end lost 6 bases, the J end lost 1 base, and 7 bases lay between the germline ends. CDR1 MNHEY and CDR2 SVGAGI come from the germline V gene. This CDR3 reads CASRAESYNSPLHF. Written as DNA, the CDR3 is TGTGCCAGCAGGGCCGAGTCCTATAATTCACCCCTCCACTTT.

The rearrangement links TRBV29-1 to TRBJ2-5, with 7 positions matching TRBD1. Looked up from germline, CDR1 is SQVTM and CDR2 is ANQGSEA. CDR3 length equals 13 residues. V shed 8 bases, J shed 0 bases, and the junction held 6 bases outside the gene matches. CDR3 sequence (DNA): TGCAGCTCGAAACAGGGGTACCAAGAGACCCAGTACTTC. Amino acid sequence: CSSKQGYQETQYF.

This clonotype was observed many times. V usage is TRBV12-3 or TRBV12-4 and J usage is TRBJ2-7, with 10 bases lining up with TRBD2. Losses at the gene ends were 5 bases for V and 6 bases for J; bases not matched to a gene: 4. CDR3 length: 13 amino acids. This chain's CDR3 is CASSGLAVLEQYF. In DNA form, the CDR3 reads TGTGCCAGCAGTGGACTAGCGGTACTCGAGCAGTACTTC.

This clonotype was detected many times. J is TRBJ2-2 and V is TRBV20-1; D uncertain. V was shortened by 3 bases and J by 1 base, with 6 bases between the two germline ends. The V gene's germline CDR1 is DFQATT and CDR2 SNEGSKA (reference sequence). The CDR3 is 13 amino acids. The CDR3 region is CSARTENTGELFF. The DNA for the CDR3 is TGCAGTGCTAGGACGGAGAACACCGGGGAGCTGTTTTTT.

The V and J genes are TRBV7-9 and TRBJ2-2, with D uncertain. Trimming cost V 5 bases and J 3 bases, with 13 bases left between them. Per the germline V gene, CDR1 is SEHNR and CDR2 is FQNEAQ (reference sequence). The CDR3 covers 15 residues. CDR3 sequence (DNA): TGTGCCAGCAGCGCATCACCCCTGCACACCGGGGAGCTGTTTTTT. As protein: CASSASPLHTGELFF. The complete variable domain, with remaining parts taken from reference TRBV7-9 and TRBJ2-2, reads DTGVSQNPRHKITKRGQNVTFRCDPISEHNRLYWYRQTLGQGPEFLTYFQNEAQLEKSRLLSDRFSAERPKGSFSTLEIQRTEQGDSAMYLCASSASPLHTGELFFGEGSRLTVL.

About this clonotype: A much larger clone differs from this one at a single base, so this may be a read error. The chain has TRBV29-1 and TRBJ1-1; D is unresolved. Germline-derived CDR1 and CDR2 are SQVTM and ANQGSEA. The CDR3 runs to 14 residues. The CDR3 here is CRVLPGIRPTEAFF. In DNA, the CDR3 is TGCAGAGTTCTACCCGGCATCCGGCCCACTGAAGCTTTCTTT.

There are a few counts of this clonotype. The J gene is TRBJ2-6, the V gene TRBV10-3; possibly TRBD2 for D (6 bases). V lost 3 bases, J lost 0 bases, and 6 bases lay in between. The length of the CDR3 is 15 residues. Germline CDR1 reads ENHRY; CDR2 reads SYGVKD. CDR3 amino acids: CAISDGGSGANVLTF. CDR3 nucleotides: TGTGCCATCAGTGACGGGGGCTCTGGGGCCAACGTCCTGACTTTC.

This clonotype was counted between two and nine times. The rearrangement joins TRBV6-2 or TRBV6-3 to TRBJ1-5; a weak D match, TRBD1 (5 bases). This CDR3 is 15 amino acids long. From germline, CDR1 is MNHEY and CDR2 SVGEGT. Trimming stripped 5 bases from V and 0 bases from J, with 11 bases between. The CDR3 here is CASSPRGPSNQPQHF. The CDR3 DNA reads as TGTGCCAGCAGTCCTAGGGGTCCTAGCAATCAGCCCCAGCATTTT.

This clonotype was recorded at least ten times. The V and J genes are TRBV19 and TRBJ1-5; a weak D match, TRBD1 (6 bases). The CDR3 spans 14 residues. In germline, CDR1 is LNHDA, CDR2 SQIVND (reference sequence). Trimming took off 9 bases at V and 5 bases at J, with 17 bases between the two ends. The CDR3 DNA follows: TGTGCCAGCGCAGACAGGACGGGGTATCAGCCCCAGCATTTT. This encodes CASADRTGYQPQHF. Drawing the rest from reference TRBV19 and TRBJ1-5, the complete variable domain is DGGITQSPKYLFRKEGQNVTLSCEQNLNHDAMYWYRQDPGQGLRLIYYSQIVNDFQKGDIAEGYSVSREKKESFPLTVTSAQKNPTAFYLCASADRTGYQPQHFGDGTRLSIL.

J is TRBJ2-6 and V is TRBV5-1, with a possible D match to TRBD2 (5 bases). Trimming cost V 0 bases and J 1 base, with 20 bases left between them. The CDR3 contains 20 residues. Germline CDR1 is SGHRS and CDR2 is YFSETQ. The CDR3 DNA is TGCGCCAGCAGCTTGGCCGGGAACTCAGACTCCCTGTCTGGGGCCAACGTCCTGACTTTC. This translates into CASSLAGNSDSLSGANVLTF.

The table lists this clonotype with many counts. The CDR3 is CASSFSGRQPYGYTF. Here the CDR3 DNA reads TGTGCCAGCAGTTTCAGCGGTCGACAGCCCTATGGCTACACCTTC. V is TRBV27 and J is TRBJ1-2, with D perhaps matching TRBD1 (5 bases). The CDR3 is 15 residues long. V was clipped by 3 bases and J by 4 bases, with 15 bases between them. Germline CDR1 and CDR2: MNHEY and SMNVEV (reference sequence).

This clonotype came up a few times. J is TRBJ1-4 and V is TRBV3-1; the D is unclear. There are 13 residues in the CDR3. Germline V CDR1 and CDR2: LGHDT, YNNKEL (reference sequence). Trimming cost V 1 base and J 14 bases, with 14 bases left between them. The CDR3 coding sequence is TGTGCCAGCAGCCAAGCGGAGGGCAGCAGGCTGTTTTTT. As protein: CASSQAEGSRLFF.

The chain uses TRBV12-3 or TRBV12-4 and TRBJ1-1, with a weak D call TRBD1 (6 bases). The CDR3 is 14 amino acids. V was trimmed by 3 bases and J by 2 bases, leaving 10 bases between them. The CDR3 nucleotides are TGTGCCAGCAGTTTGATCAGGGGAAACACTGAAGCTTTCTTT. Its protein product is CASSLIRGNTEAFF.

The chain carries TRBV6-6 and TRBJ2-2; no reliable D call. The CDR3 has 13 amino acids. V dropped 2 bases and J dropped 0 bases, with 1 base sitting between them. The germline gives CDR1 MNHNY, CDR2 SVGAGI (reference sequence). In nucleotides, the CDR3 is TGTGCCAGCAGTTACACGAACACCGGGGAGCTGTTTTTT. Translating gives CASSYTNTGELFF.

The genes are TRBV7-9 and TRBJ2-7, with 10 bases matching TRBD1. The CDR3 spans 14 residues. Germline trimming cut 6 bases from V and 5 bases from J; bases unmatched to any gene: 7. Germline V CDR1 and CDR2: SEHNR, FQNEAQ (reference sequence). CDR3 bases: TGTGCCAGCAGACGACAGGGGGCGGTGGACGAGCAGTACTTC. Translating gives CASRRQGAVDEQYF.

This clonotype was recorded many times. This chain connects TRBV4-3 to TRBJ1-6; D not certain. The ends were cut back, 0 bases at V and 9 bases at J, with 12 bases in the middle. The CDR3 spans 15 residues. Germline loops: CDR1 LGHNA, CDR2 YSLEER. Written as DNA, the CDR3 is TGCGCCAGCAGCCAAGATTACTTTCGGGGTTCACCCCTCCACTTT. The encoded protein is CASSQDYFRGSPLHF.

The CDR3 DNA reads TGTGCCAGCAGTCCTTCAGGGAGAAACACCGGGGAGCTGTTTTTT. This sequence encodes CASSPSGRNTGELFF. This chain connects TRBV27 to TRBJ2-2; D tentatively fits TRBD1 or TRBD2 (5 bases each). CDR1 MNHEY and CDR2 SMNVEV come from the germline V gene (reference sequence). The CDR3 has 15 amino acids. The V and J ends lost 5 bases and 2 bases respectively, with 12 bases between them.

In this sample, this clonotype turned up many times. The chain recombines TRBV6-4 with TRBJ2-2; 7 bases agree with TRBD1. The germline gives CDR1 MRHNA, CDR2 SNTAGT. This CDR3 is built from 15 residues. V lost 0 bases to trimming and J lost 3 bases; unmatched junction nucleotides: 1. CDR3 region: CASSDSQGDTGELFF. The CDR3 DNA follows: TGTGCCAGCAGTGACTCGCAGGGGGACACCGGGGAGCTGTTTTTT.

In the case of this clonotype: This could be a read error, since a much larger clone is one nucleotide away. The gene calls are TRBV6-2 or TRBV6-3 and TRBJ2-3, with D perhaps being TRBD1 or TRBD2 (5 bases each). CDR1 and CDR2 (germline): MNHEY, SVGEGT. Between the trimmed V and J ends, which lost 8 bases and 5 bases, there was a span of 32 bases. This CDR3 has 19 amino acids. CDR3: CASGSSLLLRDGYRDTQYF. CDR3 in DNA: TGTGCCAGCGGTTCATCGCTCCTACTCCGGGACGGATATCGAGATACGCAGTATTTT.

This chain uses TRBV6-5 with TRBJ2-3; the D gene is possibly TRBD2 (6 bases). In germline, CDR1 is MNHEY, CDR2 SVGAGI. V lost 11 bases to trimming and J lost 1 base, with 16 bases between them. The CDR3 contains 14 residues. The CDR3 nucleotides are TGTGCCGCCCGACGCGGGGCGGGCACAGATACGCAGTATTTT. This sequence encodes CAARRGAGTDTQYF.

The J gene is TRBJ2-3, the V gene TRBV4-3; 10 bases map to TRBD2. The ends lost 0 bases at V and 4 bases at J; junction bases unmatched: 7. This CDR3 is built from 17 residues. Germline CDR1 and CDR2: LGHNA and YSLEER. CDR3 nucleotides: TGCGCCAGCAGCCAAGAGAACAGCGGGGGGGCCGCAGATACGCAGTATTTT. This sequence encodes CASSQENSGGAADTQYF.

The chain carries TRBV6-5 and TRBJ1-6, with D uncertain. Germline CDR1 and CDR2: MNHEY and SVGAGI. V lost 5 bases to trimming and J lost 8 bases, with 13 bases between them. This CDR3 region has 14 residues. CDR3 region: CASSRFEGDSPLHF. CDR3 nucleotides: TGTGCCAGCAGTCGGTTCGAGGGTGATTCACCCCTCCACTTT.